The 26 T cell receptor beta chains below were found in one sample sequenced in a study of response to subunit inactivated influenza vaccine. MiXCR was run by TCRdb on the RT-PCR reads, yielding one entry per CDR3 protein. The data contain 560,000 or so distinct CDR3 sequences, around 8% of them seen just once; the ten biggest clones take up over 10%. The material sequenced was PBMCs from blood, taken around 2 years after vaccination. The receptors were sampled from a man between 50 and 75 years old who received an inactivated influenza vaccine.

This clonotype was detected many times. Here the CDR3 DNA reads TGCGCCAGCAGCTTGGGGCCGATTGCCAACGTCCTGACTTTC. Translated: CASSLGPIANVLTF. The chain carries TRBV5-1 and TRBJ2-6; no clear D gene. The CDR3 has 14 amino acids. V was clipped by 0 bases and J by 7 bases, with 8 bases between them. Per germline, CDR1 SGHRS and CDR2 YFSETQ.

This clonotype has a handful of counts. The J gene is TRBJ2-7, the V gene TRBV20-1; D is possibly TRBD2 (5 bases). This CDR3 is built from 14 residues. V was shortened by 0 bases and J by 0 bases, with 9 bases between the two germline ends. The V gene's germline CDR1 is DFQATT and CDR2 SNEGSKA (reference sequence). In DNA, the CDR3 is TGCAGTGCTAGAGATTTTCGGGGCTCCTACGAGCAGTACTTC. The encoded protein is CSARDFRGSYEQYF.

This clonotype was seen more than once but under ten times. The J gene is TRBJ1-5, the V gene TRBV27; D is unclear. Germline CDR1 MNHEY, CDR2 SMNVEV (reference sequence). The CDR3 runs 14 residues. V shed 5 bases and J shed 7 bases, with 15 bases lying between them. The CDR3 region is CASSLAPGRQPQHF. CDR3 sequence (DNA): TGTGCCAGCAGTCTAGCCCCCGGTCGGCAGCCCCAGCATTTT.

This chain joins TRBV28 and TRBJ2-6, with 7 bases lining up with TRBD1. V dropped 5 bases and J dropped 4; count of bases not matched to a gene: 8. Germline V gives CDR1 MDHEN, CDR2 SYDVKM. The CDR3 runs to 16 residues. CDR3 amino acids: CASSLRQGSGANVLTF. CDR3 sequence (DNA): TGTGCCAGCAGTCTGAGACAGGGCTCCGGGGCCAACGTCCTGACTTTC.

This clonotype has at least ten counts. The chain joins TRBV12-3 or TRBV12-4 to TRBJ1-5, with a possible D match to TRBD1 (5 bases). This CDR3 spans 14 amino acids. V gave up 7 bases and J gave up 4 bases, with 14 bases separating them. CDR3 DNA: TGTGCCAGCACCATTGGGGCAGAGAATCAGCCCCAGCATTTT. Translated: CASTIGAENQPQHF.

The table lists this clonotype with many counts. The chain couples TRBV4-3 to TRBJ2-2; D is ambiguous. The V and J ends lost 0 bases and 4 bases respectively, with 9 bases between them. Germline CDR1 reads LGHNA; CDR2 reads YSLEER. This CDR3 contains 15 residues. CDR3 in DNA: TGCGCCAGCAGCCAAGATCCCTTCGGCACCGGGGAGCTGTTTTTT. Translation: CASSQDPFGTGELFF.

This clonotype has a handful of counts. The chain is built from TRBV7-2 and TRBJ2-1; D is unresolved. Trimming took 3 bases from V and 10 from J, leaving 13 bases between them. Germline values: CDR1 SGHTA, CDR2 FQGNSA. This CDR3 has 13 residues. The CDR3 DNA is TGTGCCAGCAGCTTTCAGGAAAGCAGGGAGCAGTTCTTC. Protein product: CASSFQESREQFF.

This clonotype appeared many times. The CDR3 nucleotides are TGTGCCAGCAGCTCTAATGCCGGGGTTAGCACCGGGGAGCTGTTTTTT. Protein sequence: CASSSNAGVSTGELFF. The chain has TRBV7-8 and TRBJ2-2; maybe TRBD2 (5 bases). Germline values: CDR1 SGHVS, CDR2 FQNEAQ. Trimming took 4 bases from V and 4 from J, leaving 16 bases between them. This CDR3 spans 16 amino acids.

Only a few counts were recorded for this clonotype. This rearrangement joins TRBV6-2 or TRBV6-3 to TRBJ2-7, with D possibly matching TRBD1 (6 bases). This CDR3 has 16 residues. V gave up 0 bases and J gave up 4 bases, with 16 bases separating them. CDR1 MNHEY and CDR2 SVGEGT come from the germline V gene. The CDR3 loop reads CASSYSNRGGNYEQYF. The DNA for the CDR3 is TGTGCCAGCAGTTACTCGAATAGAGGGGGAAATTACGAGCAGTACTTC.

The V gene is TRBV7-8, the J gene TRBJ1-5; 8 bases line up with TRBD1. Germline V gives CDR1 SGHVS, CDR2 FQNEAQ. The CDR3 covers 14 residues. V lost 8 bases to trimming and J lost 4 bases; unmatched junction nucleotides: 7. CDR3 residues: CASGTGGANQPQHF. For the CDR3, the DNA is TGTGCCAGCGGAACAGGGGGGGCTAATCAGCCCCAGCATTTT.

The chain combines TRBV5-1 with TRBJ2-5, with 7 nucleotides matching TRBD2. The germline V gene has CDR1 SGHRS and CDR2 YFSETQ. This CDR3 comprises 14 residues. The J segment lost 3 bases and the V segment lost 6 bases, leaving 8 bases of the junction unmatched. The CDR3 spells CASNRGGGEETQYF. In DNA, the CDR3 is TGCGCCAGCAACCGCGGGGGAGGGGAAGAGACCCAGTACTTC.

This clonotype was counted at least ten times. In DNA, the CDR3 is TGTGCCAGCAGCACAGGGCGCACAGATACGCAGTATTTT. Translated: CASSTGRTDTQYF. V gene TRBV11-2 combines with J gene TRBJ2-3, with D maybe TRBD1 (6 bases). The V end lost 5 bases, the J end lost 1 base, and 7 bases lay between the germline ends. The CDR3 consists of 13 residues. Germline V CDR1 and CDR2: SGHAT, FQNNGV.

J is TRBJ1-2 and V is TRBV6-1, with D unclear. The CDR3 length is 15 residues. Per the germline V gene, CDR1 is MNHNS and CDR2 is SASEGT. Trimming cost V 8 bases and J 0 bases, with 16 bases left between them. Here the CDR3 reads CASSREISANYGYTF. CDR3 DNA: TGTGCCAGCTCGCGCGAGATATCAGCTAACTATGGCTACACCTTC.

This clonotype was counted only a few times. The junction does not match germline at one end; this may be a read error. The chain carries TRBV24-1 and TRBJ2-3, with D tentatively TRBD1 (7 bases). Germline assignment: CDR1 KGHDR and CDR2 SFDVKD. This CDR3 spans 11 amino acids. CDR3 sequence reads: CATSAAGQLDF. The CDR3 DNA sequence: TGTGCCACCAGTGCCGCGGGACAGCTAGATTTT.

This clonotype was recorded a few times. The chain links TRBV4-2 to TRBJ2-1; D may be TRBD2 (6 bases). Deletions cut 0 bases from V and 7 bases from J, with 13 bases between. CDR1 and CDR2 from the germline V gene are LGHNA and YNFKEQ. This CDR3 has 15 amino acids. The CDR3 nucleotides are TGTGCCAGCAGCCAAGATCAGCCCGCGGGGAATGAGCAGTTCTTC. This gives the protein CASSQDQPAGNEQFF.

This clonotype showed up just a few times. The chain links TRBV3-1 to TRBJ2-2, with D hard to call. Trimming removed 4 bases from V and 2 bases from J, with 11 bases in between. The germline CDR1 and CDR2 sequences are LGHDT and YNNKEL (reference sequence). The CDR3 sequence is 15 residues long. The CDR3 nucleotides are TGTGCCAGCAGCCTCCTACCAGATAACACCGGGGAGCTGTTTTTT. This sequence encodes CASSLLPDNTGELFF.

This clonotype occurred many times. The chain carries TRBV20-1 and TRBJ1-6; D gene ambiguous. Trimming pared 7 bases from V and 0 bases from J, leaving 7 bases between. This CDR3 has 13 amino acids. CDR1 and CDR2 (germline): DFQATT, SNEGSKA (reference sequence). For the CDR3, the DNA is TGCAGTGGTTGGAGCTCCTATAATTCACCCCTCCACTTT. Translation: CSGWSSYNSPLHF.

This clonotype appeared a few times. The chain couples TRBV7-2 to TRBJ2-5, with a weak D call TRBD2 (7 bases). The CDR3 has 14 residues. V lost 6 bases and J 4 bases, leaving 15 bases between the germline ends. Germline-derived CDR1 and CDR2 are SGHTA and FQGNSA. CDR3: CASSYQGGGETQYF. For the CDR3, the DNA is TGTGCCAGCAGTTACCAGGGAGGGGGAGAGACCCAGTACTTC.

This clonotype showed up just a few times. J is TRBJ1-2 and V is TRBV25-1; D gene uncertain. Deletions cut 4 bases from V and 11 bases from J, with 11 bases between. Germline lookup yields CDR1 MGHDK and CDR2 SYGVNS. The CDR3 length is 11 residues. In DNA form, the CDR3 reads TGTGCCAGCAGTGTTGGTTTTTTGTACACCTTC. Its translation: CASSVGFLYTF.

This clonotype has ten or more counts. The chain links TRBV7-9 to TRBJ1-1; D is undetermined. V was clipped by 3 bases and J by 1 base, with 3 bases between them. This CDR3 region has 12 residues. Germline CDR1 is SEHNR and CDR2 is FQNEAQ (reference sequence). Here the CDR3 DNA reads TGTGCCAGCAGCTTCGGGAACACTGAAGCTTTCTTT. It yields the protein CASSFGNTEAFF.

The rearrangement links TRBV7-2 to TRBJ1-6, with 7 nucleotides matching TRBD1. Looked up from germline, CDR1 is SGHTA and CDR2 is FQGNSA. The CDR3 extends over 15 amino acids. The junction had 6 bases not matched to a gene; V was cut back by 3 bases and J by 7 bases. The DNA of the CDR3 is TGTGCCAGCAGCTTCCGGACAGGCCGGAATTCACCCCTCCACTTT. Translating it yields CASSFRTGRNSPLHF.

This clonotype was counted between two and nine times. An end of the junction does not agree with germline; a read error may underlie this. Here the CDR3 reads CASTKGDTYGNTLYF. In DNA form, the CDR3 reads TGTGCCAGCACCAAAGGGGACACCTATGGAAACACCTTATATTTT. The genes are TRBV9 and TRBJ1-3; TRBD1 is a possible D gene (6 bases). The CDR3 loop spans 15 amino acids. CDR1 SGDLS and CDR2 YYNGEE come from the germline V gene.

The chain links TRBV6-2 or TRBV6-3 to TRBJ2-7, with D perhaps matching TRBD2 (5 bases). The germline V gene has CDR1 MNHEY and CDR2 SVGEGT. Trimming cost V 2 bases and J 0 bases, with 14 bases left between them. This CDR3 is 16 amino acids long. Here the CDR3 reads CASSYRVGNPSYEQYF. CDR3 nucleotide sequence: TGTGCCAGCAGTTACCGGGTCGGGAATCCCTCCTACGAGCAGTACTTC.

This clonotype has a count of ten or more. The CDR3 sequence is CASSRARRSYEQYF. The CDR3 nucleotides read TGTGCCAGCAGTCGTGCGCGACGGTCCTACGAGCAGTACTTC. The chain joins TRBV12-3 or TRBV12-4 to TRBJ2-7; D is undetermined. Trimming removed 5 bases at V and 1 base at J, with 12 bases between. The CDR3 has 14 amino acids.

This clonotype came up a few times. The chain combines TRBV20-1 with TRBJ2-1; 8 nucleotides align to TRBD2. CDR1 and CDR2 (germline): DFQATT, SNEGSKA (reference sequence). The V segment lost 6 bases and the J segment 0 bases; nucleotides outside the gene matches: 4. The CDR3 is 14 amino acids. CDR3 DNA: TGCAGTGCCGTCGGGGGGGCCTCCTACAATGAGCAGTTCTTC. Translation: CSAVGGASYNEQFF.

This chain joins TRBV7-2 and TRBJ2-2; unclear D gene. In germline, CDR1 is SGHTA, CDR2 FQGNSA. This CDR3 is built from 14 residues. V lost 1 base and J lost 3, with 6 bases in between. The CDR3 region is CASSLDFYTGELFF. CDR3 nucleotides: TGTGCCAGCAGCTTAGACTTTTACACCGGGGAGCTGTTTTTT.